One sample yielded the 28 T cell receptor beta chains listed below, sequenced in a study of T cells in Graves' hyperthyroidism and ophthalmopathy. The TCR beta CDR3 regions underwent amplification using RNA transcripts as the source. During a first-round RT-PCR of the TCR CDR3, the HTBI primer set was used. TCRdb fed the multiplex PCR reads into MiXCR, producing one record per CDR3 protein. The top ten hold over 30% of the sample, which has about 640,000 distinct CDR3 sequences, around 20% seen once. The sequencing input was blood. All receptors derive from a man aged 30-40 years with Graves' ophthalmopathy.

The chain recombines TRBV30 with TRBJ1-6; D is uncertain. Trimming shortened V by 2 bases and J by 7 bases, and 9 bases separated the two germline ends. This CDR3 spans 13 amino acids. In germline, CDR1 is GTSNPN, CDR2 SVGIG (reference sequence). CDR3 region: CAWSPLINSPLHF. CDR3 DNA: TGTGCCTGGAGTCCTCTCATCAATTCACCCCTCCACTTT.

This chain connects TRBV6-1 to TRBJ2-3; D not resolved. Germline CDR1 MNHNS, CDR2 SASEGT. Trimming removed 7 bases from V and 3 bases from J, with 17 bases in between. The CDR3 totals 15 residues. The CDR3 protein is CASTRSVFGTDTQYF. The CDR3 DNA is TGTGCCAGCACCAGGTCGGTGTTTGGGACAGATACGCAGTATTTT.

In this sample, this clonotype turned up a few times. V is TRBV7-3 and J is TRBJ2-3, with 9 bases identical to TRBD2. CDR1 is SGHTA, CDR2 FQGTGA, per germline. J was trimmed by 2 bases and V by 2 bases; bases with no gene match: 5. CDR3 length: 16 amino acids. The CDR3, as DNA: TGTGCCAGCAGCTTAGAGGCGGGAGGGAACACAGATACGCAGTATTTT. The encoded protein is CASSLEAGGNTDTQYF.

The V and J genes are TRBV18 and TRBJ2-3, with 7 bases fitting TRBD1. Germline values: CDR1 KGHSH, CDR2 LQKENI. The CDR3 runs to 15 residues. The V segment lost 3 bases and the J segment 7 bases; nucleotides outside the gene matches: 10. CDR3 sequence reads: CASSPTQGQMYTQYF. CDR3 nucleotides: TGTGCCAGCTCACCCACCCAGGGACAGATGTATACGCAGTATTTT.

The chain recombines TRBV11-2 with TRBJ2-2; tentatively, D is TRBD1 (6 bases). With 4 bases removed from V and 1 base from J, the gap between germline ends came to 13 bases. The CDR3 has 16 amino acids. The germline V gene encodes CDR1 SGHAT and CDR2 FQNNGV. The CDR3: CASSSYRELNTGELFF. Written as DNA, the CDR3 is TGTGCCAGCAGCTCCTACAGGGAGTTGAACACCGGGGAGCTGTTTTTT.

Comment on this clonotype: This clone may be a read error of a much larger clone one base away. The V call is TRBV28, the J call TRBJ1-1; 12 positions agree with TRBD1. The V and J ends lost 6 bases and 8 bases, in that order; junction bases with no gene match: 4. CDR1 and CDR2 (germline): MDHEN, SYDVKM. This CDR3 spans 13 amino acids. The CDR3 region has the DNA TGTGCCAGCAGGCCCGGGACAGGGGGCGAAGCTTTCTTT. Translation gives CASRPGTGGEAFF. The full variable domain, rest sourced from reference TRBV28 and TRBJ1-1, is DVKVTQSSRYLVKRTGEKVFLECVQDMDHENMFWYRQDPGLGLRLIYFSYDVKMKEKGDIPEGYSVSREKKERFSLILESASTNQTSMYLCASRPGTGGEAFFGQGTRLTVV.

This clonotype was seen a few times. V is TRBV18 and J is TRBJ2-2; 9 bases agree with TRBD2. Germline-derived CDR1 and CDR2 are KGHSH and LQKENI. The CDR3 totals 15 residues. The V gene end was trimmed by 8 bases and the J gene end by 6 bases; junction bases not matched to a gene: 10. The CDR3 nucleotides read TGTGCCAGCACAACCGGGACTAGCTTGTCCGGGGAGCTGTTTTTT. It yields the protein CASTTGTSLSGELFF.

The gene calls are TRBV30 and TRBJ2-5; D is unresolved. CDR1 is GTSNPN, CDR2 SVGIG, per germline (reference sequence). This CDR3 contains 12 residues. The V gene lost 1 base and the J gene lost 4 bases, with 7 bases spanning the gap. The CDR3 loop reads CAWSGLRETQYF. Written as DNA, the CDR3 is TGTGCCTGGAGTGGGCTCCGAGAGACCCAGTACTTC.

This clonotype was counted at least ten times. The CDR3 region has the DNA TGTGCCAGCAGAGCGGGAGTGGGGAATGAGCAGTTCTTC. This codes for CASRAGVGNEQFF. This chain connects TRBV7-2 to TRBJ2-1, with 8 bases aligning to TRBD2. V was pared by 6 bases and J by 7 bases, with 5 bases of the junction left unmatched. The CDR3 loop spans 13 amino acids. In germline, CDR1 is SGHTA, CDR2 FQGNSA.

Only a few counts were recorded for this clonotype. The chain employs TRBV11-2 and TRBJ2-3, with 10 bases aligning to TRBD2. The J segment lost 5 bases and the V segment lost 2 bases, leaving 4 bases of the junction unmatched. Germline loops: CDR1 SGHAT, CDR2 FQNNGV. The CDR3 length is 15 residues. CDR3 sequence (DNA): TGTGCCAGCAGCTTAAAGCGGGAGGGCAAAGATACGCAGTATTTT. The encoded protein is CASSLKREGKDTQYF.

This clonotype showed up just a few times. The chain uses TRBV29-1 and TRBJ2-1; the D is unclear. V was clipped by 4 bases and J by 8 bases, with 15 bases between them. CDR3 length: 13 residues. Germline assignment: CDR1 SQVTM and CDR2 ANQGSEA. The CDR3 protein is CSVVPRGTYEQFF. In DNA form, the CDR3 reads TGCAGCGTTGTCCCTAGAGGAACCTATGAGCAGTTCTTC.

The chain is built from TRBV6-2 or TRBV6-3 and TRBJ1-5, with D perhaps matching TRBD1 (5 bases). Trimming left V 2 bases short and J 3 bases short, with 17 bases between. The CDR3 has 17 amino acids. Germline V CDR1 and CDR2: MNHEY, SVGEGT. DNA for the CDR3: TGTGCCAGCAGTTACGGGGCAGGTGGGAACCTCAATCAGCCCCAGCATTTT. Residues: CASSYGAGGNLNQPQHF.

CDR3: CASSLAKGAGTYEQYF. CDR3 bases: TGCGCCAGCAGCTTGGCGAAGGGAGCGGGAACCTACGAGCAGTACTTC. This chain connects TRBV5-1 to TRBJ2-7, with 7 bases identical to TRBD2. This CDR3 is built from 16 residues. Per the germline V gene, CDR1 is SGHRS and CDR2 is YFSETQ. Trimming at V came to 0 bases and at J to 2 bases, leaving 8 bases not matched to a gene.

As concerns this clonotype: A much larger clone sits a single nucleotide away, making a read error possible. V is TRBV20-1 and J is TRBJ1-1; 11 positions match TRBD1. CDR1 is DFQATT, CDR2 SNEGSKA, per germline (reference sequence). Germline trimming cut 6 bases from V and 3 bases from J; bases unmatched to any gene: 6. This CDR3 has 14 amino acids. This chain's CDR3 is CSAADRGLDTEAFF. In nucleotides, the CDR3 is TGCAGTGCAGCGGACAGGGGGCTGGACACTGAAGCTTTCTTT.

This clonotype occurred many times. The J gene is TRBJ2-3, the V gene TRBV2; weak D call: TRBD2 (6 bases). Germline lookup yields CDR1 SNHLY and CDR2 FYNNEI. This CDR3 is built from 16 residues. V was shortened by 5 bases and J by 2 bases, with 17 bases between the two germline ends. In DNA, the CDR3 is TGTGCCAGCAGTTCGGATCCGGGACTTAACACAGATACGCAGTATTTT. Its protein product is CASSSDPGLNTDTQYF.

This CDR3 is CASSVVSSYEQYF. The CDR3 DNA is TGCGCCAGCAGCGTCGTAAGCTCCTACGAGCAGTACTTC. J is TRBJ2-7 and V is TRBV4-1; D is uncertain. Germline values: CDR1 MGHRA, CDR2 YSYEKL. The CDR3 length is 13 residues. Trimming stripped 5 bases from V and 0 bases from J, with 8 bases between.

This clonotype was counted only a few times. The chain recombines TRBV7-2 with TRBJ2-7; D ambiguous. The CDR3 sequence is 12 residues long. V lost 7 bases and J lost 0, with 7 bases in between. Germline values: CDR1 SGHTA, CDR2 FQGNSA. The CDR3 loop is CASNQPSYEQYF. CDR3 bases: TGTGCCAGCAACCAGCCCTCCTACGAGCAGTACTTC.

Many counts were recorded for this clonotype. The V gene is TRBV5-1, the J gene TRBJ1-2; 8 bases match TRBD1. The CDR3 is made up of 13 amino acids. CDR1 SGHRS and CDR2 YFSETQ come from the germline V gene. Trimming removed 4 bases from V and 7 bases from J; junction bases left unmatched: 6. DNA of the CDR3: TGCGCCAGCAGCAAGGACAGGGAGGCTGGCTACACCTTC. Protein sequence: CASSKDREAGYTF.

The J gene is TRBJ1-2, the V gene TRBV6-1; a weak D match, TRBD1 (6 bases). Germline V gene data show CDR1 as MNHNS and CDR2 as SASEGT. The length of the CDR3 is 13 residues. The ends were cut back, 4 bases at V and 7 bases at J, with 13 bases in the middle. The DNA for the CDR3 is TGTGCCAGCAGTGCCACGGGGGCGCTTGGCTACACCTTC. Amino acid sequence: CASSATGALGYTF.

This clonotype was observed a few times. This chain joins TRBV6-1 and TRBJ2-1; 7 bases agree with TRBD2. CDR1 and CDR2 from the germline V gene are MNHNS and SASEGT. The V segment lost 2 bases and the J segment 5 bases; nucleotides outside the gene matches: 6. The CDR3 is 15 residues long. The CDR3 protein is CASSEWRELDNEQFF. Here the CDR3 DNA reads TGTGCCAGCAGTGAATGGCGGGAGCTTGACAATGAGCAGTTCTTC.

This rearrangement joins TRBV6-2 or TRBV6-3 to TRBJ2-7; 11 bases map to TRBD1. V shed 7 bases, J shed 6 bases, and the junction held 8 bases outside the gene matches. Germline assignment: CDR1 MNHEY and CDR2 SVGEGT. The CDR3 runs to 14 residues. DNA of the CDR3: TGTGCCAGCACTCGGACAGGGGGCCGATCCGAGCAGTACTTC. Translation gives CASTRTGGRSEQYF.

This clonotype has a handful of counts. The V call is TRBV4-1, the J call TRBJ2-7; 7 positions agree with TRBD1. Germline lookup yields CDR1 MGHRA and CDR2 YSYEKL. The trim removed 4 bases at V and 3 bases at J, leaving 12 bases unmatched. This CDR3 spans 16 amino acids. In nucleotides, the CDR3 is TGCGCCAGCAGCCGTTTCCCGGACAGGCTGCACTACGAGCAGTACTTC. The encoded protein is CASSRFPDRLHYEQYF.

The V gene is TRBV4-1, the J gene TRBJ1-5; 7 bases line up with TRBD1. The CDR3 is 14 residues long. V lost 0 bases to trimming and J lost 4 bases; unmatched junction nucleotides: 0. The germline gives CDR1 MGHRA, CDR2 YSYEKL. CDR3 nucleotides: TGCGCCAGCAGCCAAGAGACAGGGAATCAGCCCCAGCATTTT. It yields the protein CASSQETGNQPQHF.

This clonotype has a handful of counts. This chain connects TRBV28 to TRBJ2-1, with a tentative D call TRBD1 (6 bases). Germline V lookup: CDR1 MDHEN, CDR2 SYDVKM. V gave up 6 bases and J gave up 10 bases, with 10 bases separating them. CDR3 length: 11 residues. The CDR3 nucleotides read TGTGCCAGCAGCCCAGGGGAAGAGCAGTTCTTC. Encoded protein: CASSPGEEQFF.

Concerning this clonotype: Being one base from a much bigger clone, this may be a read error. J is TRBJ2-1 and V is TRBV30; 12 positions agree with TRBD2. Judging by the DNA end, TRBJ2-7 fits better; the J call may be wrong. The V gene's germline CDR1 is GTSNPN and CDR2 SVGIG (reference sequence). There are 16 residues in the CDR3. Here the CDR3 reads CAWSHAGTSGYNEQYF. CDR3 sequence (DNA): TGTGCCTGGAGTCACGCCGGGACTAGCGGGTACAATGAGCAGTACTTC.

In its sample, this clonotype was seen many times. The rearrangement joins TRBV28 to TRBJ2-5; perhaps TRBD1 as D (6 bases). This CDR3 comprises 17 residues. V was cut by 6 bases and J by 1 base, with 21 bases left in between. Germline V CDR1 and CDR2: MDHEN, SYDVKM. CDR3 nucleotide sequence: TGTGCCAGCAGGCCCTCTAGGACAGACCGTACCCAAGAGACCCAGTACTTC. This encodes CASRPSRTDRTQETQYF.

The rearrangement joins TRBV19 to TRBJ2-7, with TRBD2 as a possible D gene (5 bases). The V gene lost 3 bases and the J gene lost 3 bases, with 15 bases spanning the gap. This CDR3 contains 15 residues. CDR1 and CDR2 from the germline V gene are LNHDA and SQIVND (reference sequence). This CDR3 reads CASSILAGMIYEQYF. DNA for the CDR3: TGTGCCAGTAGTATCTTGGCCGGGATGATCTACGAGCAGTACTTC.

This chain connects TRBV3-1 to TRBJ2-3; 7 nucleotides agree with TRBD1. The V gene end was trimmed by 0 bases and the J gene end by 1 base; junction bases not matched to a gene: 7. Germline V gene sequence: CDR1 LGHDT, CDR2 YNNKEL (reference sequence). The CDR3 length is 17 residues. The CDR3 DNA reads TGTGCCAGCAGCCAAGATCAGACAGGGATAGGCACAGATACGCAGTATTTT. Translated: CASSQDQTGIGTDTQYF.